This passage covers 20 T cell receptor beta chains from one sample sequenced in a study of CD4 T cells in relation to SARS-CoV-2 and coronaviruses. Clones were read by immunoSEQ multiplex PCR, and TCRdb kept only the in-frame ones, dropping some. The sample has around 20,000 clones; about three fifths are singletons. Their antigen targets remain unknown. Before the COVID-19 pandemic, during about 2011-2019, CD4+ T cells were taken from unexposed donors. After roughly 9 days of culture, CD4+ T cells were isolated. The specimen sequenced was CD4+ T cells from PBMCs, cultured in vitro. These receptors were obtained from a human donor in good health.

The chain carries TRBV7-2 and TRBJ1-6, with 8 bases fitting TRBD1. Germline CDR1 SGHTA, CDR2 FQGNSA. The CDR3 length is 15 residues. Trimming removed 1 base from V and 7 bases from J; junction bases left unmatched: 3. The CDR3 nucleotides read TGTGCCAGCAGCTTAGAGCCAGGGGGCAATTCACCCCTCCACTTT. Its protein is CASSLEPGGNSPLHF.

CDR3: CASSFNEKLFF. The CDR3 region has the DNA TGTGCCAGCAGTTTTAATGAAAAACTGTTTTTT. The chain couples TRBV7-2 to TRBJ1-4; D is ambiguous. The V end lost 6 bases, the J end lost 4 bases, and 3 bases lay between the germline ends. Germline V gives CDR1 SGHTA, CDR2 FQGNSA. The CDR3 has 11 amino acids.

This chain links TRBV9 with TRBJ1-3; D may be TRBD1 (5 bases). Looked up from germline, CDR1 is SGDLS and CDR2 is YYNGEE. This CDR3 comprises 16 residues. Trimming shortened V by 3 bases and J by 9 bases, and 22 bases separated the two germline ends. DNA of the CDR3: TGTGCCAGCAGCGCCCAACAGGCCACTGCCTTTGGCACCATATATTTT. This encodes CASSAQQATAFGTIYF.

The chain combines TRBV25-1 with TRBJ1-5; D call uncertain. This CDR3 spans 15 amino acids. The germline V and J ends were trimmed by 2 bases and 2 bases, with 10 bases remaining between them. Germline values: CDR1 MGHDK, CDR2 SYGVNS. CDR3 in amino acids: CASSEDLRGNQPQHF. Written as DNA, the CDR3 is TGTGCCAGCAGTGAAGACCTACGGGGCAATCAGCCCCAGCATTTT.

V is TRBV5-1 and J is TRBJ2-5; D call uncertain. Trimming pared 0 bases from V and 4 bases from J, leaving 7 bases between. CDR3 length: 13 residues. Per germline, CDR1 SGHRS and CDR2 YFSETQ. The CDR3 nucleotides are TGCGCCAGCAGCTTGGGTCAGGTAGAGACCCAGTACTTC. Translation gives CASSLGQVETQYF.

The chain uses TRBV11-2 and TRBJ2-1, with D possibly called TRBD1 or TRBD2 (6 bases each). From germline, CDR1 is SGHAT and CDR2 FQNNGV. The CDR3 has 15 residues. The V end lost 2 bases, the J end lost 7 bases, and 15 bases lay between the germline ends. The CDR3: CASSLRVGGRNEQFF. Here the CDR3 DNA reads TGTGCCAGCAGCTTAAGGGTGGGGGGCCGGAATGAGCAGTTCTTC.

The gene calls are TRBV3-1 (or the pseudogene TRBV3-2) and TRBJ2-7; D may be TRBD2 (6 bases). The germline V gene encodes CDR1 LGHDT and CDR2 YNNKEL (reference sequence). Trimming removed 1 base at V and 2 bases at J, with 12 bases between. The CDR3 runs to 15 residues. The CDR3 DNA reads TGTGCCAGCAGCCAAGGGGTCGGGAGCCCCTACGAGCAGTACTTC. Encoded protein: CASSQGVGSPYEQYF.

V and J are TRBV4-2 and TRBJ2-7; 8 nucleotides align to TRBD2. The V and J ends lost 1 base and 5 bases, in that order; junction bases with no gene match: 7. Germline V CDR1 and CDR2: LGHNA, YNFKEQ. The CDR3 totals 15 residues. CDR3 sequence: CASSQVGGRPNEQYF. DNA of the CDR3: TGTGCCAGCAGCCAAGTCGGCGGGAGGCCCAACGAGCAGTACTTC.

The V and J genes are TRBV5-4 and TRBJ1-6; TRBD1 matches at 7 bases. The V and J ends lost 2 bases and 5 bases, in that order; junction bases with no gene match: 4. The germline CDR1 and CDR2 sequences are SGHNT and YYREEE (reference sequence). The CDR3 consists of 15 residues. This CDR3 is CASSFQGQNNSPLHF. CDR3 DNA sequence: TGTGCCAGCAGCTTTCAGGGACAGAATAATTCACCCCTCCACTTT.

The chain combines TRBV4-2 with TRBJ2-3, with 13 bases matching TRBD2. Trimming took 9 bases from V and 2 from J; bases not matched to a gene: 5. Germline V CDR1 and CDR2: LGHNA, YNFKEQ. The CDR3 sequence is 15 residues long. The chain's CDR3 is CASTLAGGNTDTQYF. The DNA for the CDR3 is TGTGCCAGTACACTAGCGGGAGGGAACACAGATACGCAGTATTTT.

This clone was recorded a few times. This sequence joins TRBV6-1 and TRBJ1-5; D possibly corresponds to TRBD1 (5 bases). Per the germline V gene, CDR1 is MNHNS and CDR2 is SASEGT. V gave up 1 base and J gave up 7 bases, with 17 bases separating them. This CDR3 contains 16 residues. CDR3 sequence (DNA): TGTGCCAGCAGTGAAGGTTATCCCGAGCAGGGACAGCCCCAGCATTTT. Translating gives CASSEGYPEQGQPQHF.

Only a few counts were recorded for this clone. The CDR3 region is CASSLEASGGGEQFF. CDR3 bases: TGCGCCAGCAGCTTGGAGGCTAGCGGCGGGGGTGAGCAGTTCTTC. The V gene is TRBV5-1, the J gene TRBJ2-1; 7 bases fit TRBD2. With 0 bases clipped from V and 9 bases from J, the junction kept 9 bases outside the gene matches. Germline V gives CDR1 SGHRS, CDR2 YFSETQ. The CDR3 totals 15 residues.

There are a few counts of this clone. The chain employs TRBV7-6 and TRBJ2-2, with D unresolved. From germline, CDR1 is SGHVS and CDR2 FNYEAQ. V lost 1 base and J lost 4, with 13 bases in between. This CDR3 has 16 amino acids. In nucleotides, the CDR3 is TGTGCCAGCAGCTTAGACTTCGTGGCTGGCACCGGGGAGCTGTTTTTT. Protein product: CASSLDFVAGTGELFF.

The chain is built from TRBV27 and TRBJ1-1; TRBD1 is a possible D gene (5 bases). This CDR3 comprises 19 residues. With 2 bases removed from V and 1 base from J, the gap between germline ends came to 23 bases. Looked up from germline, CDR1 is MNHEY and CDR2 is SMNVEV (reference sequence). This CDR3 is CASSLLPLGRRDGNTEAFF. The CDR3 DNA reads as TGTGCCAGCAGTTTACTCCCCTTGGGACGGAGGGACGGGAACACTGAAGCTTTCTTT.

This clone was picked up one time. The CDR3 sequence: CASTPQGRSYEQYF. The CDR3 DNA sequence: TGTGCCAGTACACCCCAGGGCCGCTCCTACGAGCAGTACTTC. J is TRBJ2-7 and V is TRBV19; TRBD1 might be the D (5 bases). The CDR3 length is 14 residues. Trimming removed 7 bases at V and 0 bases at J, with 13 bases between. Looked up from germline, CDR1 is LNHDA and CDR2 is SQIVND (reference sequence).

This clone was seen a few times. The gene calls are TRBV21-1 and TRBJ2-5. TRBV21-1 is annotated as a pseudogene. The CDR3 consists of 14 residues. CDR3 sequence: CASSKERGGETQYF. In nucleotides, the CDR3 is TGTGCCAGCAGCAAAGAGAGAGGGGGGGAGACCCAGTACTTC.

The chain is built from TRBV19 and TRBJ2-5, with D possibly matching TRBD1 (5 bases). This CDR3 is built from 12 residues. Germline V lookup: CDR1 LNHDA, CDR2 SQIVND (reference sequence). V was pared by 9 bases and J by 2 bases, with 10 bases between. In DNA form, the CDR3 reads TGTGCCAGCTCGACAGAGCAAGAGACCCAGTACTTC. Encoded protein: CASSTEQETQYF.

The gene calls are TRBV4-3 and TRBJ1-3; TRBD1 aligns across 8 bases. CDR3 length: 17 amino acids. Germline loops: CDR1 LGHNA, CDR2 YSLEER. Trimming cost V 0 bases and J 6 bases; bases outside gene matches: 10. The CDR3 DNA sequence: TGCGCCAGCAGCCAAGACGGTCCGGACAGGGTTGTAAACACCATATATTTT. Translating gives CASSQDGPDRVVNTIYF.

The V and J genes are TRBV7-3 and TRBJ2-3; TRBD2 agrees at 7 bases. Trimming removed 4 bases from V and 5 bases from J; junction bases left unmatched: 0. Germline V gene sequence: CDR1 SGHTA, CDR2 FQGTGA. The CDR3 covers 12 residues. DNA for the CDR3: TGTGCCAGCAGCTCGGGGGGAGATACGCAGTATTTT. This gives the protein CASSSGGDTQYF.

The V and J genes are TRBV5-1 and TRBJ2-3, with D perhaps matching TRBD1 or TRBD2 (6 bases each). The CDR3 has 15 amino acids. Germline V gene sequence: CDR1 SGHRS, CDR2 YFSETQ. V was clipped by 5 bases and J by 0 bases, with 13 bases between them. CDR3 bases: TGCGCCAGCAGGCTGACAGGAGGGAGCACAGATACGCAGTATTTT. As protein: CASRLTGGSTDTQYF.